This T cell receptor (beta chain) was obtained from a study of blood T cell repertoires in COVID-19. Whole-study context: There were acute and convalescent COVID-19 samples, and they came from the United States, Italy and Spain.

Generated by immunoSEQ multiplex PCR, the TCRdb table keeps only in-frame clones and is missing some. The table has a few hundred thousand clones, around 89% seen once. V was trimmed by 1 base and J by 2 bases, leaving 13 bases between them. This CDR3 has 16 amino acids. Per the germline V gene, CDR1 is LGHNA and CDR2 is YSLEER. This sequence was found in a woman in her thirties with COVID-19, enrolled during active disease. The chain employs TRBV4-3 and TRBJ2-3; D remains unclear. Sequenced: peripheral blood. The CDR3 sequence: CASSQGVSWATDTQYF. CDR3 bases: TGCGCCAGCAGCCAAGGAGTCTCCTGGGCCACAGATACGCAGTATTTT.